The clone carrying this T cell receptor (beta chain) has at least ten counts. The sample belongs to a study of early T cells in non-severe SARS-CoV-2 infection. Researchers attached unique molecular identifiers to individual cDNA molecules. TCRdb itself ran the 5' RACE reads through MiXCR, one entry per CDR3 protein. The data show about 22,000 distinct CDR3 sequences, about 3.8% seen once. Germline V CDR1 and CDR2: DFQATT, SNEGSKA (reference sequence). The V and J ends lost 0 bases and 4 bases respectively, with 16 bases between them. The CDR3 consists of 15 residues. V gene TRBV20-1 combines with J gene TRBJ2-7; TRBD1 might be the D (5 bases). Sequenced material: whole blood. The sequence derives from an adult who was a healthcare worker with PCR-confirmed SARS-CoV-2 infection or an uninfected control (not recorded which). The CDR3, as DNA: TGCAGTGCTAGAGACCGTCTGGCCGCAGGGTACGAGCAGTACTTC. Amino acid sequence: CSARDRLAAGYEQYF.